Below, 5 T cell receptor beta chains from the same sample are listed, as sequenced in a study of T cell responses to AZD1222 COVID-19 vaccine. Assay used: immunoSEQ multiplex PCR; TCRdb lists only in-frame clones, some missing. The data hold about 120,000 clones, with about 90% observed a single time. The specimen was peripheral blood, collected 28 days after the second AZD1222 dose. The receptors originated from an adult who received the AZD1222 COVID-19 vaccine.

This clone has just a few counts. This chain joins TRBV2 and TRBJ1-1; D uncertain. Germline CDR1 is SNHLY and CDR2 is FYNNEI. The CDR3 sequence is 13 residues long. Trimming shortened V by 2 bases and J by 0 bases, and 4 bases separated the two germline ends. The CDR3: CASSEQVNTEAFF. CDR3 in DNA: TGTGCCAGCAGTGAACAGGTGAACACTGAAGCTTTCTTT.

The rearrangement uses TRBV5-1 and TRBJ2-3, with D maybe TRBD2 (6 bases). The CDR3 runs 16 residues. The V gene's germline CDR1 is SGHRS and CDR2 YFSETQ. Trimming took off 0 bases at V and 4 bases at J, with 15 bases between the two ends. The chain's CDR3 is CASSLAEASASDTQYF. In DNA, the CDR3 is TGCGCCAGCAGCTTGGCCGAGGCTAGCGCCTCAGATACGCAGTATTTT.

CDR3 sequence (DNA): TGTGCCAGCTCATCAGGGGGACAGGGAAATTCACCCCTCCACTTT. This codes for CASSSGGQGNSPLHF. V and J are TRBV18 and TRBJ1-6; 9 bases align to TRBD1. Germline values: CDR1 KGHSH, CDR2 LQKENI. V was clipped by 5 bases and J by 7 bases; unmatched bases: 6. The CDR3 extends over 15 amino acids.

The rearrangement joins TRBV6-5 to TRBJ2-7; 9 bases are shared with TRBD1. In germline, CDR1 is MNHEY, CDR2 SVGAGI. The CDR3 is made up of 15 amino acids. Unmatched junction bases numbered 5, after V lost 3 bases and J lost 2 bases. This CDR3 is CASSYGTGPTYEQYF. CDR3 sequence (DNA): TGTGCCAGCAGTTATGGGACAGGGCCCACCTACGAGCAGTACTTC.

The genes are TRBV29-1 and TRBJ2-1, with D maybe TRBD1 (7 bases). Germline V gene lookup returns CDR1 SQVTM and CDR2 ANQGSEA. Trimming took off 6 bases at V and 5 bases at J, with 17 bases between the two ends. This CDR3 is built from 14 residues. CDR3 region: CSVGGEDRNNEQFF. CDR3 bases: TGCAGCGTGGGAGGAGAGGACAGGAACAATGAGCAGTTCTTC.